This is a list of T cell receptor beta chains from one sample in a study of T cell responses to AZD1222 COVID-19 vaccine. Using immunoSEQ multiplex PCR, the repertoire was profiled, and TCRdb retains in-frame clones only, with some absent. The data show 98,000 or so clones, 88% seen once. Sequencing was performed on peripheral blood, taken 28 days after the second AZD1222 dose. The origin of the receptors is an adult who received the AZD1222 COVID-19 vaccine. Both conserved end residues are part of each CDR3. Each record gives: CDR3 protein, CDR3 DNA, J gene, clone size, V gene, D gene. A D gene is named only where the DNA matches it firmly. Some rows have no size entry. The others give once, few or many, or a class for an expanded clone.

CASKLTESFGGYTF,TGTGCCAGCAAGCTGACAGAATCCTTCGGCGGCTACACCTTC,TRBJ1-2,.,TRBV6-5,.
CASSLGQTKNIQYF,TGTGCCAGCAGCTTAGGGCAGACCAAAAACATTCAGTACTTC,TRBJ2-4,.,TRBV7-3,.
CSASPGGSTHEQYF,TGCAGTGCTAGTCCGGGAGGATCGACCCACGAGCAGTACTTC,TRBJ2-7,.,TRBV20-1,TRBD2
CASSRQMETQYF,TGTGCCAGCTCTAGACAGATGGAGACCCAGTACTTC,TRBJ2-5,.,TRBV5-4,.
CASSNYGYTF,TGTGCCAGCAGCAATTATGGCTACACCTTC,TRBJ1-2,.,TRBV6-5,.
CASSQSGANTGELFF,TGTGCCAGCAGCCAGTCCGGGGCGAACACCGGGGAGCTGTTTTTT,TRBJ2-2,.,TRBV3-1/TRBV3-2,.
CASSVAQGYEQYF,TGTGCCAGCAGCGTAGCTCAGGGGTACGAGCAGTACTTC,TRBJ2-7,.,TRBV9,.
CASSSPLFQYF,TGTGCCAGCAGCTCCCCACTGTTCCAGTATTTT,TRBJ2-3,.,TRBV7-9,.
CASSGSRGQGLGEKLFF,TGTGCCAGCAGTGGGAGTCGGGGCCAGGGTCTGGGTGAAAAACTGTTTTTT,TRBJ1-4,.,TRBV25-1,.
CASRGGLTYNEQFF,TGTGCCAGCAGAGGAGGGCTTACCTACAATGAGCAGTTCTTC,TRBJ2-1,.,TRBV19,.
CASLGDTEAFF,TGTGCCTCCCTCGGGGACACTGAAGCTTTCTTT,TRBJ1-1,.,TRBV6-5,.
CASSSGSGSGETQYF,TGTGCCAGCAGTAGCGGGAGCGGGTCCGGAGAGACCCAGTACTTC,TRBJ2-5,.,TRBV11-2,TRBD2
CASSRGSPNEKLFF,TGTGCCAGCAGCCGGGGGTCCCCTAATGAAAAACTGTTTTTT,TRBJ1-4,.,TRBV27,.
CASIASSGRTHEQYF,TGTGCCAGCATTGCGAGTAGCGGGAGGACCCACGAGCAGTACTTC,TRBJ2-7,.,TRBV28,TRBD2
CASSQDLVQGFYEQYF,TGTGCCAGCAGCCAAGATCTCGTCCAGGGGTTCTACGAGCAGTACTTC,TRBJ2-7,.,TRBV3-1/TRBV3-2,.
CASSFFGGASMGEKLFF,TGTGCCAGCAGTTTTTTTGGGGGGGCGTCCATGGGTGAAAAACTGTTTTTT,TRBJ1-4,.,TRBV28,.
CASSQDRNRVNEQFF,TGTGCCAGCAGCCAAGATAGAAACAGGGTAAATGAGCAGTTCTTC,TRBJ2-1,.,TRBV3-1/TRBV3-2,.
CAWFSRIYGYTF,TGTGCCTGGTTCTCCAGAATATATGGCTACACCTTC,TRBJ1-2,.,TRBV30,.
CSASPSPFWEGTDTQYF,TGCAGTGCTAGTCCTAGCCCATTCTGGGAAGGCACAGATACGCAGTATTTT,TRBJ2-3,.,TRBV20-1,.
CASTLGRPFSGNTIYF,TGTGCCAGCACCCTAGGGCGGCCATTCTCTGGAAACACCATATATTTT,TRBJ1-3,.,TRBV28,.
CASSLTGEQPQHF,TGCGCCAGCAGCTTGACAGGAGAACAGCCCCAGCATTTT,TRBJ1-5,.,TRBV5-1,.
CSVIDRDYGYTF,TGCAGCGTTATAGACAGGGACTATGGCTACACCTTC,TRBJ1-2,.,TRBV29-1,TRBD1
CASSPGLAGGLSTDTQYF,TGTGCCAGCAGCCCTGGACTAGCGGGAGGCCTTAGCACAGATACGCAGTATTTT,TRBJ2-3,once,TRBV3-1/TRBV3-2,TRBD2
CASSHPGRQAWQYF,TGCGCCAGCAGCCATCCCGGGAGGCAGGCCTGGCAGTATTTT,TRBJ2-3,.,TRBV4-1,TRBD2
CASSLMGEQYF,TGTGCCAGCAGCTTAATGGGAGAGCAGTACTTC,TRBJ2-7,.,TRBV5-6,.
CATSRGPTAISYEQYF,TGTGCCACCAGCAGAGGGCCGACAGCGATTTCCTACGAGCAGTACTTC,TRBJ2-7,.,TRBV15,.
CASSLNRDYGYTF,TGTGCCAGCAGCCTCAACCGAGACTATGGCTACACCTTC,TRBJ1-2,.,TRBV12-3/TRBV12-4,.
CASSQERLAGYTDTQYF,TGCGCCAGCAGCCAAGAGAGGCTAGCGGGGTACACAGATACGCAGTATTTT,TRBJ2-3,.,TRBV4-1,TRBD2
CASSIDPPGGRAFF,TGTGCCAGTAGTATCGATCCCCCCGGGGGGAGAGCTTTCTTT,TRBJ1-1,.,TRBV19,.
CASSRNRVRGHQPQHF,TGTGCCAGCAGCCGGAACAGGGTTAGGGGCCATCAGCCCCAGCATTTT,TRBJ1-5,.,TRBV5-4,.
CSAGGGYEQYF,TGCAGTGCAGGTGGGGGCTACGAGCAGTACTTC,TRBJ2-7,once,TRBV20-1,.